Listed here are 26 T cell receptor beta chains from one sample, sequenced in a study of cytomegalovirus exposure and HLA in healthy donors. The PCR had 60 Vbeta and 13 Jbeta primers. Using immunoSEQ multiplex PCR, the repertoire was profiled, and TCRdb retains in-frame clones only, with some absent. The sample contains 100,000 to 150,000 clones, 65% to 75% of which appear only once. Sequencing was done on a sample of PBMCs. These receptors all come from a middle-aged man in good health and CMV-seropositive.

CDR3 amino acids: CASSFRGNGNTIYF. In DNA, the CDR3 is TGTGCCAGCAGTTTCAGAGGGAATGGAAACACCATATATTTT. The rearrangement links TRBV28 to TRBJ1-3; D unresolved. The V end lost 3 bases, the J end lost 3 bases, and 9 bases lay between the germline ends. The V gene's germline CDR1 is MDHEN and CDR2 SYDVKM. This CDR3 has 14 amino acids.

This clone came up once. This rearrangement joins TRBV5-6 to TRBJ2-7; 7 nucleotides agree with TRBD1. The germline CDR1 and CDR2 sequences are SGHDT and YYEEEE. Trimming at V came to 0 bases and at J to 0 bases, leaving 3 bases not matched to a gene. This CDR3 region has 15 residues. The CDR3 here is CASSLEGQSSYEQYF. The CDR3 DNA sequence: TGTGCCAGCAGCTTGGAGGGACAGAGCTCCTACGAGCAGTACTTC.

This clone appeared a few times. The chain combines TRBV11-1 with TRBJ2-1; 9 nucleotides align to TRBD1. Germline trimming cut 5 bases from V and 7 bases from J; bases unmatched to any gene: 9. The CDR3 loop spans 15 amino acids. Germline lookup yields CDR1 SGHAT and CDR2 FQDESV (reference sequence). CDR3 bases: TGTGCCAGCAGCCTCCGGGACAGGGAAAAGAATGAGCAGTTCTTC. The encoded protein is CASSLRDREKNEQFF. The whole variable domain, remainder taken from reference TRBV11-1 and TRBJ2-1, is EAEVAQSPRYKITEKSQAVAFWCDPISGHATLYWYRQILGQGPELLVQFQDESVVDDSQLPKDRFSAERLKGVDSTLKIQPAELGDSAMYLCASSLRDREKNEQFFGPGTRLTVL.

The CDR3 loop is CAWGLSGSTDTQYF. The CDR3 coding sequence is TGTGCCTGGGGTTTAAGCGGAAGCACAGATACGCAGTATTTT. The V and J genes are TRBV30 and TRBJ2-3; tentative D call: TRBD2 (5 bases). The CDR3 covers 14 residues. The germline CDR1 and CDR2 sequences are GTSNPN and SVGIG (reference sequence). The ends were cut back, 5 bases at V and 0 bases at J, with 12 bases in the middle.

This clone appeared a few times. This chain joins TRBV5-4 and TRBJ2-2, with D perhaps matching TRBD1 (6 bases). CDR3 length: 16 amino acids. Germline V gene lookup returns CDR1 SGHNT and CDR2 YYREEE (reference sequence). Trimming cost V 4 bases and J 4 bases, with 17 bases left between them. The CDR3 nucleotides read TGTGCCAGCAGCCAGGACAGACCAGTCGGCACCGGGGAGCTGTTTTTT. Its translation is CASSQDRPVGTGELFF.

The V and J genes are TRBV7-2 and TRBJ2-3; possible D gene TRBD1, 6 bases. CDR1 is SGHTA and CDR2 is FQGNSA in the germline V gene. V was trimmed by 1 base and J by 2 bases, leaving 10 bases between them. This CDR3 is built from 15 residues. CDR3 sequence (DNA): TGTGCCAGCAGCTTAGGGACAGTTCCCACAGATACGCAGTATTTT. It translates to CASSLGTVPTDTQYF.

V and J are TRBV27 and TRBJ1-1, with 8 bases aligning to TRBD1. V dropped 3 bases and J dropped 6; count of bases not matched to a gene: 3. Germline loops: CDR1 MNHEY, CDR2 SMNVEV (reference sequence). The CDR3 length is 13 residues. The CDR3: CASSFLQGAEAFF. The CDR3 DNA reads as TGTGCCAGCAGTTTTTTACAGGGGGCTGAAGCTTTCTTT.

The V gene is TRBV6-1, the J gene TRBJ2-5; 9 nucleotides match TRBD1. Trimming at V came to 6 bases and at J to 1 base, leaving 3 bases not matched to a gene. The germline V gene encodes CDR1 MNHNS and CDR2 SASEGT. The CDR3 runs to 14 residues. CDR3 amino acids: CASSQDRGQETQYF. The CDR3 nucleotides read TGTGCCAGCAGCCAGGACAGGGGCCAAGAGACCCAGTACTTC.

The CDR3 region is CASSPMPRTEAFF. Here the CDR3 DNA reads TGTGCCAGCAGCCCTATGCCCCGGACTGAAGCTTTCTTT. The J gene is TRBJ1-1, the V gene TRBV7-2; D not resolved. This CDR3 is built from 13 residues. CDR1 and CDR2 (germline): SGHTA, FQGNSA. Trimming took off 5 bases at V and 5 bases at J, with 12 bases between the two ends.

The chain links TRBV9 to TRBJ2-5, with a possible D match to TRBD1 (5 bases). The CDR3 has 13 amino acids. From germline, CDR1 is SGDLS and CDR2 YYNGEE. Trimming cost V 3 bases and J 4 bases, with 10 bases left between them. The CDR3 protein is CASSEQGRETQYF. Here the CDR3 DNA reads TGTGCCAGCAGCGAGCAGGGAAGAGAGACCCAGTACTTC.

J is TRBJ2-5 and V is TRBV11-3; D may be TRBD1 (6 bases). The CDR3 is 14 amino acids. V shed 1 base and J shed 4 bases, with 10 bases lying between them. Germline assignment: CDR1 SGHNT and CDR2 YENEEA. Here the CDR3 DNA reads TGTGCCAGCAGCTTAGTGGGGGCCGGAGAGACCCAGTACTTC. Residues: CASSLVGAGETQYF.

V gene TRBV27 combines with J gene TRBJ1-5; TRBD1 matches 7 bases. CDR1 and CDR2 from the germline V gene are MNHEY and SMNVEV (reference sequence). V shed 5 bases, J shed 6 bases, and the junction held 7 bases outside the gene matches. CDR3 length: 14 amino acids. CDR3 nucleotides: TGTGCCAGCAGTGCCAGGGGGATGGGTCAGCCCCAGCATTTT. Residues: CASSARGMGQPQHF.

The chain has TRBV25-1 and TRBJ1-1; 9 positions agree with TRBD1. The CDR3 sequence is 15 residues long. Trimming at V came to 4 bases and at J to 5 bases, leaving 8 bases not matched to a gene. Germline V lookup: CDR1 MGHDK, CDR2 SYGVNS. The CDR3 here is CASSGGTGGWTEAFF. In nucleotides, the CDR3 is TGTGCCAGCAGTGGTGGTACAGGGGGCTGGACTGAAGCTTTCTTT.

The chain links TRBV5-1 to TRBJ2-5; TRBD2 is a possible D gene (5 bases). Germline loops: CDR1 SGHRS, CDR2 YFSETQ. This CDR3 spans 15 amino acids. V lost 0 bases, J lost 4 bases, and 13 bases lay in between. The CDR3 nucleotides read TGCGCCAGCAGCTTGGGCGACTACTCAGCAGAGACCCAGTACTTC. Translating gives CASSLGDYSAETQYF.

The rearrangement uses TRBV21-1 and TRBJ2-7; the D segment call TRBD1 is taken from the table without a DNA check. TRBV21-1 counts as a pseudogene. The CDR3 has 14 amino acids. Written as DNA, the CDR3 is TGTGCCAGCAGCGGACAGCCGGGACGTGGTGAGCAGTACTTC. Amino acids: CASSGQPGRGEQYF.

V is TRBV18 and J is TRBJ2-7; 16 bases agree with TRBD2. J gave up 5 bases and V 6 bases, and 10 bases lay outside the gene matches. The CDR3 extends over 17 amino acids. CDR1 and CDR2 from the germline V gene are KGHSH and LQKENI. The CDR3 protein is CASSPWGTSGGADEQYF. As DNA, the CDR3 is TGTGCCAGCTCCCCTTGGGGGACTAGCGGGGGGGCCGACGAGCAGTACTTC.

V gene TRBV20-1 combines with J gene TRBJ2-1; a possible D gene is TRBD2 (6 bases). The germline V gene encodes CDR1 DFQATT and CDR2 SNEGSKA (reference sequence). V was shortened by 1 base and J by 10 bases, with 8 bases between the two germline ends. CDR3 length: 11 amino acids. CDR3: CSARGAGEQFF. CDR3 bases: TGCAGTGCTAGAGGCGCGGGGGAGCAGTTCTTC.

Written as DNA, the CDR3 is TGTGCCAGCAGCTTAGTAGACACCATCACAGATACGCAGTATTTT. This translates into CASSLVDTITDTQYF. The genes are TRBV7-6 and TRBJ2-3; D call uncertain. The CDR3 runs 15 residues. The germline V gene encodes CDR1 SGHVS and CDR2 FNYEAQ. V was shortened by 1 base and J by 2 bases, with 10 bases between the two germline ends.

This chain connects TRBV28 to TRBJ1-4; no firm D call. From germline, CDR1 is MDHEN and CDR2 SYDVKM. The CDR3 runs 14 residues. With 2 bases removed from V and 5 bases from J, the gap between germline ends came to 9 bases. The CDR3: CASSLSGPNEKLFF. DNA of the CDR3: TGTGCCAGCAGTTTAAGTGGCCCAAATGAAAAACTGTTTTTT.

The chain uses TRBV27 and TRBJ2-7; D unresolved. The CDR3 has 13 residues. Looked up from germline, CDR1 is MNHEY and CDR2 is SMNVEV (reference sequence). Trimming removed 3 bases from V and 3 bases from J, with 9 bases in between. CDR3 protein: CASSFSGFYEQYF. CDR3 nucleotides: TGTGCCAGCAGTTTTTCGGGTTTCTACGAGCAGTACTTC.

CDR3 nucleotide sequence: TGTGCCAGCAGCTTCACTCCGGGACTGCAGCATTTT. Translating gives CASSFTPGLQHF. This chain connects TRBV7-2 to TRBJ1-5; weak D call: TRBD1 (5 bases). This CDR3 comprises 12 residues. Trimming stripped 3 bases from V and 13 bases from J, with 13 bases between. The V gene's germline CDR1 is SGHTA and CDR2 FQGNSA. The full variable domain, with the rest looked up from reference TRBV7-2 and TRBJ1-5, is GAGVSQSPSNKVTEKGKDVELRCDPISGHTALYWYRQSLGQGLEFLIYFQGNSAPDKSGLPSDRFSAERTGGSVSTLTIQRTQQEDSAVYLCASSFTPGLQHFGDGTRLSIL.

CDR3 protein: CASSSSGLSYNEQFF. The CDR3 DNA sequence: TGTGCCAGCAGCTCGTCCGGGTTAAGCTACAATGAGCAGTTCTTC. The chain joins TRBV11-2 to TRBJ2-1, with unresolved D. The CDR3 length is 15 residues. Per germline, CDR1 SGHAT and CDR2 FQNNGV. Trimming removed 4 bases from V and 3 bases from J, with 13 bases in between.

This chain connects TRBV5-1 to TRBJ1-1; perhaps TRBD1 as D (5 bases). V was pared by 4 bases and J by 5 bases, with 15 bases between. CDR1 SGHRS and CDR2 YFSETQ come from the germline V gene. The CDR3 extends over 14 amino acids. The DNA for the CDR3 is TGCGCCAGCAGCCCCGCGGGGCGGGGTACTGAAGCTTTCTTT. Amino acids: CASSPAGRGTEAFF.

This chain joins TRBV30 and TRBJ1-1; D ambiguous. Between the trimmed V and J ends, which lost 1 base and 7 bases, there was a span of 7 bases. Germline assignment: CDR1 GTSNPN and CDR2 SVGIG (reference sequence). The CDR3 contains 11 residues. CDR3 coding DNA: TGTGCCTGGAGTGATCGGGGTGAAGCTTTCTTT. Protein: CAWSDRGEAFF.

The genes are TRBV4-1 and TRBJ2-7, with 8 bases identical to TRBD1. CDR3 length: 15 amino acids. Germline CDR1 MGHRA, CDR2 YSYEKL. J lost 5 bases, V lost 4 bases, and 10 bases had no gene match. Here the CDR3 DNA reads TGCGCCAGCAGCCGGACTTTGGACAGGGCTAACGAGCAGTACTTC. Its translation is CASSRTLDRANEQYF.

The chain is built from TRBV16 and TRBJ2-3; perhaps TRBD2 as D (5 bases). Germline V gene lookup returns CDR1 KGHSY and CDR2 FQNENV. The CDR3 covers 15 residues. Trimming stripped 0 bases from V and 0 bases from J, with 7 bases between. The chain's CDR3 is CASSQSPGSTDTQYF. In nucleotides, the CDR3 is TGTGCCAGCAGCCAATCCCCGGGGAGCACAGATACGCAGTATTTT.